These 25 T cell receptor beta chains came from one sample sequenced in a study of CD8+ T cells in alopecia areata. Extracted RNA was reverse transcribed, and the resulting cDNA served as sequencing template. Data came from immunoSEQ multiplex PCR; TCRdb stores just in-frame clones and leaves some out. The repertoire includes around 100,000 clones, 55% of them detected once, and 8.8% sits in the top ten. The sequencing input was CD4+ T cells sorted from blood. The receptors originated from a human donor in good health.

The genes are TRBV7-8 and TRBJ1-6; D may be TRBD1 (5 bases). The CDR3 covers 15 residues. Germline assignment: CDR1 SGHVS and CDR2 FQNEAQ. V lost 5 bases to trimming and J lost 4 bases, with 12 bases between them. The CDR3 DNA follows: TGTGCCAGCAGCCCTCAGGGAAATTATAATTCACCCCTCCACTTT. Protein product: CASSPQGNYNSPLHF.

The chain couples TRBV5-6 to TRBJ2-7; D gene unclear. The length of the CDR3 is 13 residues. Trimming shortened V by 4 bases and J by 2 bases, and 10 bases separated the two germline ends. Germline CDR1 reads SGHDT; CDR2 reads YYEEEE. CDR3 protein: CASSVTGTYEQYF. The CDR3 nucleotides read TGTGCCAGCAGCGTGACTGGTACCTACGAGCAGTACTTC.

The V gene is TRBV7-9, the J gene TRBJ2-7; D may be TRBD2 (5 bases). Trimming removed 5 bases from V and 4 bases from J, with 15 bases in between. The CDR3 spans 14 residues. Germline loops: CDR1 SEHNR, CDR2 FQNEAQ (reference sequence). In DNA form, the CDR3 reads TGTGCCAGCAGCCGGGGTCTTCTTGGTTACGAGCAGTACTTC. It translates to CASSRGLLGYEQYF.

The chain recombines TRBV18 with TRBJ2-1; either TRBD1 or TRBD2 may fit D (6 bases each). This CDR3 is 16 amino acids long. The germline V and J ends were trimmed by 3 bases and 3 bases, with 15 bases remaining between them. Germline CDR1 is KGHSH and CDR2 is LQKENI. This CDR3 reads CASSPFGGGDYNEQFF. The CDR3 DNA sequence: TGTGCCAGCTCACCCTTTGGAGGGGGTGACTACAATGAGCAGTTCTTC.

This chain connects TRBV7-6 to TRBJ2-2; TRBD2 might be the D (5 bases). CDR3 length: 16 amino acids. V shed 1 base and J shed 7 bases, with 16 bases lying between them. Looked up from germline, CDR1 is SGHVS and CDR2 is FNYEAQ. DNA for the CDR3: TGTGCCAGCAGCTTAGGCCTACTCCCCCGGGGCGGGGAGCTGTTTTTT. Translating it yields CASSLGLLPRGGELFF.

This chain joins TRBV5-1 and TRBJ1-2; D unclear. Deletions cut 0 bases from V and 2 bases from J, with 5 bases between. Germline-derived CDR1 and CDR2 are SGHRS and YFSETQ. The CDR3 totals 13 residues. The CDR3 sequence: CASSLETNYGYTF. The CDR3, as DNA: TGCGCCAGCAGCTTGGAGACGAACTATGGCTACACCTTC.

The CDR3 DNA follows: TGTGCCTGGAGTGTAGGGGACACGGCCCTCCACTTT. Its protein product is CAWSVGDTALHF. The chain carries TRBV30 and TRBJ1-6; a weak D match, TRBD1 (6 bases). The CDR3 loop spans 12 amino acids. Per the germline V gene, CDR1 is GTSNPN and CDR2 is SVGIG (reference sequence). Between the trimmed V and J ends, which lost 0 bases and 14 bases, there was a span of 11 bases.

This chain uses TRBV4-3 with TRBJ1-6; the D is unclear. The CDR3 spans 15 residues. V was cut by 1 base and J by 2 bases, with 6 bases left in between. From germline, CDR1 is LGHNA and CDR2 YSLEER. The CDR3 spells CASSQGGTYNSPLHF. The DNA for the CDR3 is TGCGCCAGCAGCCAAGGGGGTACCTATAATTCACCCCTCCACTTT.

This clone was seen a handful of times. This chain joins TRBV6-5 and TRBJ2-1; D is ambiguous. Germline values: CDR1 MNHEY, CDR2 SVGAGI. This CDR3 is 13 amino acids long. The V gene lost 1 base and the J gene lost 10 bases, with 11 bases spanning the gap. The CDR3 here is CASSYYLVGEQFF. CDR3 bases: TGTGCCAGCAGTTACTATTTAGTCGGGGAGCAGTTCTTC.

This clone was counted a few times. Within the sample, other DNA sequences also encode this same CDR3. The chain uses TRBV5-1 and TRBJ2-7, with D unclear. Looked up from germline, CDR1 is SGHRS and CDR2 is YFSETQ. The CDR3 length is 11 residues. V dropped 2 bases and J dropped 0 bases, with 0 bases sitting between them. CDR3 nucleotides: TGCGCCAGCAGCTTCTCCTACGAGCAGTACTTC. Translating gives CASSFSYEQYF.

This chain joins TRBV2 and TRBJ2-5, with D unresolved. Germline loops: CDR1 SNHLY, CDR2 FYNNEI. The CDR3 runs to 11 residues. V gave up 2 bases and J gave up 5 bases, with 3 bases separating them. DNA for the CDR3: TGTGCCAGCAGTGAATGGGAGACCCAGTACTTC. This codes for CASSEWETQYF.

The chain combines TRBV7-2 with TRBJ2-3; 10 bases map to TRBD2. The CDR3 is 14 residues long. V shed 6 bases, J shed 6 bases, and the junction held 6 bases outside the gene matches. Per germline, CDR1 SGHTA and CDR2 FQGNSA. This chain's CDR3 is CASSLAGVLDTQYF. As DNA, the CDR3 is TGTGCCAGCAGTCTAGCGGGGGTCCTCGATACGCAGTATTTT.

The chain couples TRBV29-1 to TRBJ2-5; unclear D gene. CDR3 length: 11 amino acids. V was shortened by 7 bases and J by 5 bases, with 11 bases between the two germline ends. Germline V gene lookup returns CDR1 SQVTM and CDR2 ANQGSEA. The CDR3 nucleotides are TGCAGCGCCCTTCCTGGGGAGACCCAGTACTTC. It encodes CSALPGETQYF.

This chain connects TRBV29-1 to TRBJ1-4, with D hard to call. The CDR3 consists of 16 residues. With 6 bases removed from V and 7 bases from J, the gap between germline ends came to 24 bases. Germline V gene lookup returns CDR1 SQVTM and CDR2 ANQGSEA. CDR3 in amino acids: CSVILPGRLMAEKLFF. CDR3 DNA sequence: TGCAGCGTCATATTGCCGGGGAGGCTTATGGCTGAAAAACTGTTTTTT.

This sequence joins TRBV5-1 and TRBJ1-6; TRBD1 aligns across 7 bases. The CDR3 runs 14 residues. Trimming cost V 4 bases and J 8 bases; bases outside gene matches: 6. Germline V gene lookup returns CDR1 SGHRS and CDR2 YFSETQ. CDR3 DNA sequence: TGCGCCAGCAGCATGACAGGGTTGGATTCACCCCTCCACTTT. Its translation: CASSMTGLDSPLHF.

Turning to this clone: The junction departs from the called germline gene at one end, perhaps through a read error. This chain links TRBV14 with TRBJ2-5; tentatively, D is TRBD1 (5 bases). The germline V gene has CDR1 SGHDN and CDR2 FVKESK. CDR3 length equals 14 residues. The CDR3 DNA sequence: TGTGCCAGCAGCTGGACAACAAACCAAGGGACCCAGTACTTC. Protein product: CASSWTTNQGTQYF.

The V and J genes are TRBV9 and TRBJ1-6; D uncertain. The V gene's germline CDR1 is SGDLS and CDR2 YYNGEE. Trimming took 1 base from V and 5 from J, leaving 7 bases between them. The CDR3 sequence is 14 residues long. The CDR3 bases are TGTGCCAGCAGCGTAAGAGAACATAATTCACCCCTCCACTTT. Translated: CASSVREHNSPLHF.

V and J are TRBV2 and TRBJ2-7; either TRBD1 or TRBD2 may fit D (5 bases each). This CDR3 has 14 residues. V was pared by 2 bases and J by 3 bases, with 11 bases between. CDR1 is SNHLY and CDR2 is FYNNEI in the germline V gene. The CDR3 DNA is TGTGCCAGCAGTGAACAGGGAGAATTCTACGAGCAGTACTTC. Translated: CASSEQGEFYEQYF. Full variable domain (outside the CDR3, taken from reference TRBV2 and TRBJ2-7): EPEVTQTPSHQVTQMGQEVILRCVPISNHLYFYWYRQILGQKVEFLVSFYNNEISEKSEIFDDQFSVERPDGSNFTLKIRSTKLEDSAMYFCASSEQGEFYEQYFGPGTRLTVT.

V gene TRBV30 combines with J gene TRBJ1-2; 8 nucleotides align to TRBD1. CDR3 length equals 13 residues. Germline assignment: CDR1 GTSNPN and CDR2 SVGIG (reference sequence). The V segment lost 3 bases and the J segment 4 bases; nucleotides outside the gene matches: 4. The CDR3 loop reads CAWRGDRGYGYTF. CDR3 nucleotide sequence: TGTGCCTGGAGAGGTGACAGGGGCTATGGCTACACCTTC. The full variable domain, its missing parts supplied by reference TRBV30 and TRBJ1-2, is SQTIHQWPATLVQPVGSPLSLECTVEGTSNPNLYWYRQAAGRGLQLLFYSVGIGQISSEVPQNLSASRPQDRQFILSSKKLLLSDSGFYLCAWRGDRGYGYTFGSGTRLTVV.

V gene TRBV7-3 combines with J gene TRBJ2-5; 7 bases align to TRBD1. This CDR3 contains 14 residues. CDR1 is SGHTA and CDR2 is FQGTGA in the germline V gene. Germline trimming cut 5 bases from V and 4 bases from J; bases unmatched to any gene: 7. CDR3 coding DNA: TGTGCCAGCAGCATACAACAGGGGTCAGAGACCCAGTACTTC. This translates into CASSIQQGSETQYF.

This clone was observed once. V and J are TRBV7-8 and TRBJ2-7; no clear D. CDR3 size: 14 residues. Germline CDR1 is SGHVS and CDR2 is FQNEAQ. With 2 bases removed from V and 2 bases from J, the gap between germline ends came to 10 bases. In DNA, the CDR3 is TGTGCCAGCAGCTTATGGGGTCTGACCTACGAGCAGTACTTC. It specifies CASSLWGLTYEQYF.

This clone appeared a few times. This chain links TRBV18 with TRBJ1-1; the match to TRBD1 covers 7 bases. Per the germline V gene, CDR1 is KGHSH and CDR2 is LQKENI. J lost 4 bases, V lost 3 bases, and 5 bases had no gene match. CDR3 length equals 14 residues. CDR3 in DNA: TGTGCCAGCTCACCGGGACAGTTTCCCACTGAAGCTTTCTTT. Amino acid sequence: CASSPGQFPTEAFF.

The chain has TRBV5-6 and TRBJ2-1; the D gene is possibly TRBD2 (6 bases). Germline V CDR1 and CDR2: SGHDT, YYEEEE. The V end lost 4 bases, the J end lost 6 bases, and 17 bases lay between the germline ends. The CDR3 runs to 15 residues. Written as DNA, the CDR3 is TGTGCCAGCAGCCCCCGGGACTGGTATTTCAATGAGCAGTTCTTC. Translating it yields CASSPRDWYFNEQFF.

The chain links TRBV11-2 to TRBJ2-5; TRBD2 might be the D (6 bases). Germline CDR1 SGHAT, CDR2 FQNNGV. This CDR3 has 14 amino acids. V lost 1 base, J lost 5 bases, and 11 bases lay in between. Written as DNA, the CDR3 is TGTGCCAGCAGCTTAGGGGGGACTCGCGAGACCCAGTACTTC. Its translation is CASSLGGTRETQYF.

The chain employs TRBV10-3 and TRBJ2-7; D is unclear. Germline-derived CDR1 and CDR2 are ENHRY and SYGVKD. V lost 3 bases, J lost 6 bases, and 12 bases lay in between. The CDR3 extends over 13 amino acids. CDR3 in amino acids: CAISETALREQYF. Here the CDR3 DNA reads TGTGCCATCAGTGAAACGGCTCTCCGCGAGCAGTACTTC.